These 17 T cell receptor beta chains originate from one sample sequenced in a study of cytomegalovirus exposure and HLA in healthy donors. This PCR relied on a set of 60 Vbeta primers and 13 Jbeta primers. Sequenced by immunoSEQ multiplex PCR; TCRdb stores in-frame clones only, minus some. Of about 140,000 clones listed, around 82% are singletons. Sequences were obtained from PBMCs. Receptor source: a female donor in good health and CMV-seronegative.

The chain employs TRBV27 and TRBJ2-2, with D maybe TRBD2 (5 bases). CDR1 is MNHEY and CDR2 is SMNVEV in the germline V gene (reference sequence). This CDR3 is built from 13 residues. With 6 bases removed from V and 6 bases from J, the gap between germline ends came to 11 bases. CDR3 protein: CASRGRGAGELFF. In nucleotides, the CDR3 is TGTGCCAGCAGAGGGAGAGGCGCCGGGGAGCTGTTTTTT.

CDR3 region: CASSMDGRDGYTF. The CDR3 coding sequence is TGTGCCAGCAGCATGGACGGGAGGGATGGCTACACCTTC. The rearrangement joins TRBV5-4 to TRBJ1-2, with no clear D. The CDR3 is 13 amino acids. Trimming took off 4 bases at V and 6 bases at J, with 13 bases between the two ends. In germline, CDR1 is SGHNT, CDR2 YYREEE (reference sequence).

Turning to this clone: Other DNA sequences from this sample encode an identical CDR3 as well. This sequence joins TRBV29-1 and TRBJ2-1; weak D call: TRBD2 (5 bases). Trimming shortened V by 4 bases and J by 7 bases, and 5 bases separated the two germline ends. The CDR3 sequence is 10 residues long. In germline, CDR1 is SQVTM, CDR2 ANQGSEA. CDR3 in amino acids: CSVGGNEQFF. As DNA, the CDR3 is TGCAGCGTTGGCGGGAATGAGCAGTTCTTC.

V usage is TRBV6-1 and J usage is TRBJ1-2; tentative D call: TRBD1 (5 bases). Trimming took off 2 bases at V and 6 bases at J, with 16 bases between the two ends. The CDR3 is 15 residues long. The germline V gene encodes CDR1 MNHNS and CDR2 SASEGT. DNA for the CDR3: TGTGCCAGCAGTGAAATCCCAGGGAGGAGGGATGGCTACACCTTC. Its protein is CASSEIPGRRDGYTF.

This clone was seen ten or more times. V is TRBV6-1 and J is TRBJ1-6; no firm D call. The CDR3 has 20 amino acids. CDR1 and CDR2 from the germline V gene are MNHNS and SASEGT. V lost 2 bases and J 0 bases, leaving 20 bases between the germline ends. The CDR3 nucleotides read TGTGCCAGCAGTGAAAGGTCCTTTCGCACGCCTAGCTCCTATAATTCACCCCTCCACTTT. Translating gives CASSERSFRTPSSYNSPLHF.

The rearrangement uses TRBV5-1 and TRBJ2-1; possible D gene TRBD2, 6 bases. With 2 bases removed from V and 5 bases from J, the gap between germline ends came to 11 bases. This CDR3 is 14 amino acids long. Germline V gene data show CDR1 as SGHRS and CDR2 as YFSETQ. The CDR3 region has the DNA TGCGCCAGCAGCTTCGGAGGGCCCCACAATGAGCAGTTCTTC. This gives the protein CASSFGGPHNEQFF.

The chain carries TRBV30 and TRBJ2-7; tentatively, D is TRBD1 (6 bases). The CDR3 extends over 13 amino acids. Looked up from germline, CDR1 is GTSNPN and CDR2 is SVGIG (reference sequence). Between the trimmed V and J ends, which lost 0 bases and 4 bases, there was a span of 10 bases. CDR3: CAWSVGTYYEQYF. Here the CDR3 DNA reads TGTGCCTGGAGTGTAGGGACATATTACGAGCAGTACTTC.

The V call is TRBV7-9, the J call TRBJ1-1, with a weak D call TRBD1 (5 bases). This CDR3 has 12 residues. V was pared by 4 bases and J by 3 bases, with 6 bases between. Germline V gives CDR1 SEHNR, CDR2 FQNEAQ (reference sequence). Here the CDR3 DNA reads TGTGCCAGCAGCTGGGGGGACACTGAAGCTTTCTTT. Its translation: CASSWGDTEAFF.

J is TRBJ2-1 and V is TRBV5-1, with TRBD1 as a possible D gene (6 bases). The CDR3 runs 15 residues. V was cut by 5 bases and J by 7 bases, with 19 bases left in between. Germline CDR1 and CDR2: SGHRS and YFSETQ. The CDR3 sequence: CASSNTGQPFNEQFF. The CDR3 DNA is TGCGCCAGCAGTAACACAGGGCAACCCTTTAATGAGCAGTTCTTC.

Points on this clone: Other DNA sequences in the same sample also yield this CDR3. The V call is TRBV6-1, the J call TRBJ2-7; D is possibly TRBD1 or TRBD2 (5 bases each). V was shortened by 5 bases and J by 4 bases, with 9 bases between the two germline ends. This CDR3 is built from 12 residues. Per germline, CDR1 MNHNS and CDR2 SASEGT. The CDR3 is CASSQEGYEQYF. DNA for the CDR3: TGTGCCAGCAGTCAAGAGGGGTACGAGCAGTACTTC.

CDR3: CAWSASGLWEQFF. The CDR3 DNA follows: TGTGCCTGGAGTGCTTCGGGACTCTGGGAGCAGTTCTTC. The chain has TRBV30 and TRBJ2-1, with a weak D call TRBD2 (6 bases). Germline-derived CDR1 and CDR2 are GTSNPN and SVGIG (reference sequence). Trimming stripped 1 base from V and 10 bases from J, with 14 bases between. CDR3 length: 13 residues.

This sequence joins TRBV5-1 and TRBJ2-2, with D possibly being TRBD2 (5 bases). The CDR3 contains 17 residues. Germline CDR1 reads SGHRS; CDR2 reads YFSETQ. Trimming pared 0 bases from V and 7 bases from J, leaving 19 bases between. CDR3 loop: CASSLGTSGLLGGELFF. CDR3 sequence (DNA): TGCGCCAGCAGCTTGGGGACTTCGGGTCTCCTAGGCGGGGAGCTGTTTTTT.

The chain has TRBV7-6 and TRBJ2-5, with a possible D match to TRBD1 (6 bases). Germline CDR1 is SGHVS and CDR2 is FNYEAQ. Trimming left V 3 bases short and J 4 bases short, with 12 bases between. The CDR3 is 14 amino acids. CDR3 sequence (DNA): TGTGCCAGCAGCTTCCAGGACAGAACAGAGACCCAGTACTTC. Translating gives CASSFQDRTETQYF.

The genes are TRBV4-3 and TRBJ1-3; D is ambiguous. Germline V lookup: CDR1 LGHNA, CDR2 YSLEER. The CDR3 runs to 16 residues. Trimming pared 4 bases from V and 0 bases from J, leaving 13 bases between. CDR3 bases: TGCGCCAGCAGCCTGGAAAAGACGGGCTCTGGAAACACCATATATTTT. Protein sequence: CASSLEKTGSGNTIYF.

The V and J genes are TRBV27 and TRBJ2-7; a possible D gene is TRBD1 (5 bases). From germline, CDR1 is MNHEY and CDR2 SMNVEV (reference sequence). This CDR3 is 15 amino acids long. Trimming shortened V by 3 bases and J by 5 bases, and 17 bases separated the two germline ends. The CDR3 sequence: CASSFAGQGSHEQYF. As DNA, the CDR3 is TGTGCCAGCAGTTTTGCCGGCCAGGGAAGCCACGAGCAGTACTTC.

This chain connects TRBV19 to TRBJ2-1; TRBD2 matches 8 bases. The germline V gene encodes CDR1 LNHDA and CDR2 SQIVND (reference sequence). This CDR3 has 16 amino acids. V shed 4 bases and J 5 bases; nucleotides not matched to a gene: 10. The CDR3 here is CASSTLTSGRDNEQFF. The DNA for the CDR3 is TGTGCCAGTAGTACCCTTACTAGCGGTAGGGACAATGAGCAGTTCTTC.

The gene calls are TRBV30 and TRBJ1-1; D perhaps matches TRBD1 (6 bases). The CDR3 length is 15 residues. In germline, CDR1 is GTSNPN, CDR2 SVGIG (reference sequence). Trimming removed 1 base at V and 1 base at J, with 13 bases between. CDR3 sequence reads: CAWSAPDRPNTEAFF. Written as DNA, the CDR3 is TGTGCCTGGAGTGCCCCTGACAGGCCGAACACTGAAGCTTTCTTT. The variable domain in full, completed from reference TRBV30 and TRBJ1-1, reads SQTIHQWPATLVQPVGSPLSLECTVEGTSNPNLYWYRQAAGRGLQLLFYSVGIGQISSEVPQNLSASRPQDRQFILSSKKLLLSDSGFYLCAWSAPDRPNTEAFFGQGTRLTVV.